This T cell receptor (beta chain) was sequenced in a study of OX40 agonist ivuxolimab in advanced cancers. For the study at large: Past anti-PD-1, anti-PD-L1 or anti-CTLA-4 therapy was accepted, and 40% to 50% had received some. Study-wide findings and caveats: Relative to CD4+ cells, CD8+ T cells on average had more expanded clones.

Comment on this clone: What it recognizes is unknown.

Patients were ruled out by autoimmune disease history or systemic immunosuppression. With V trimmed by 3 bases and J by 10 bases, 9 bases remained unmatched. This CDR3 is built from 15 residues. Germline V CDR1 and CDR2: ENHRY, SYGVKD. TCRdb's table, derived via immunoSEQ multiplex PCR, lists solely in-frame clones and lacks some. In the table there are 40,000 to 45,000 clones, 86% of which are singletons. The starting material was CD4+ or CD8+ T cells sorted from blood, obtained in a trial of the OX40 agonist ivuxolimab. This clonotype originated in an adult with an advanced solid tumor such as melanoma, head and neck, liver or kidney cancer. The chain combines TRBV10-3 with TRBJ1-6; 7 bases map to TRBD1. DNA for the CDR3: TGTGCCATCAGTGAAGAAGGGGGCATTCGGTCACCCCTCCACTTT. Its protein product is CAISEEGGIRSPLHF.